The 22 T cell receptor beta chains reported below all come from one sample, sequenced in a study of human CD8 memory T cell subsets. Construction of TCR beta libraries was accomplished by means of UMI-labeled 5' RACE. From the 5' RACE reads, TCRdb lists one entry per CDR3 protein and no DNA. The data show about 6,700 distinct CDR3 sequences, and the top ten clones hold less than 25%. The sequenced material came from CD8+ stem-like memory T cells (TSCM and TCM) sorted from PBMCs. Subset: stem-like memory CD8 T cells (TSTEM), CCR7+ PD-1- TIGIT-. The receptor set was obtained from a human donor in good health.

The chain is built from TRBV11-2 and TRBJ1-1; no DNA is available, so the TRBD1 call from TCRdb remains unchecked. The CDR3 consists of 17 residues. Germline V gene sequence: CDR1 SGHAT, CDR2 FQNNGV. The CDR3 spells CASSLGGGYRMNTEAFF.

The chain has TRBV5-1 and TRBJ1-2; TCRdb outputs TRBD1, but without DNA this stays unchecked. Germline values: CDR1 SGHRS, CDR2 YFSETQ. The CDR3 spans 16 residues. CDR3 in amino acids: CASSVAPGANNYGYTF.

This rearrangement joins TRBV5-4 to TRBJ1-1; TCRdb names TRBD1, which stays unverified in the absence of DNA. The CDR3 loop spans 14 amino acids. In germline, CDR1 is SGHNT, CDR2 YYREEE (reference sequence). CDR3 amino acids: CASSLPGGRTEAFF.

The chain uses TRBV3-1 and TRBJ2-7. The CDR3 contains 12 residues. Per germline, CDR1 LGHDT and CDR2 YNNKEL (reference sequence). CDR3 residues: CASSHQWNEQYF.

This clonotype is classed as medium-sized by frequency. Here the CDR3 reads CASSERQGPAKNIQYF. V usage is TRBV6-1 and J usage is TRBJ2-4; TCRdb's D gene call, TRBD1, goes unchecked for lack of DNA. CDR3 length equals 16 residues. Germline loops: CDR1 MNHNS, CDR2 SASEGT.

The chain carries TRBV28 and TRBJ2-7; TCRdb gives TRBD1 as the D gene, but with no DNA this cannot be confirmed. CDR1 and CDR2 from the germline V gene are MDHEN and SYDVKM. CDR3 length: 15 residues. The CDR3 here is CASSFQGASHREQYF.

The chain is built from TRBV29-1 and TRBJ2-5; absent DNA, TCRdb's TRBD1 call cannot be checked. This CDR3 is built from 14 residues. CDR1 is SQVTM, CDR2 ANQGSEA, per germline. CDR3: CSVPGQGDSGTQYF.

The V call is TRBV6-6, the J call TRBJ1-2. The CDR3 contains 11 residues. Per germline, CDR1 MNHNY and CDR2 SVGAGI (reference sequence). The CDR3 sequence is CASEGRYGYTF.

By frequency, this clonotype is medium-sized. This chain links TRBV20-1 with TRBJ2-7. Germline V gives CDR1 DFQATT, CDR2 SNEGSKA (reference sequence). This CDR3 has 14 residues. CDR3 amino acids: CSARDLDGPYEQYF.

The CDR3 loop reads CASSIDPDTGYTF. This chain connects TRBV19 to TRBJ1-2. Germline V gene sequence: CDR1 LNHDA, CDR2 SQIVND (reference sequence). The CDR3 is made up of 13 amino acids.

The J gene is TRBJ1-4, the V gene TRBV11-2. The CDR3 sequence is 12 residues long. Germline V gives CDR1 SGHAT, CDR2 FQNNGV. The CDR3 is CASSYSQEKLFF.

The gene calls are TRBV23-1 and TRBJ2-5; the D call of TRBD1 rests on TCRdb alone, since no DNA is present to check it. Being an ORF, TRBV23-1 has a function that is uncertain. The CDR3 runs to 17 residues. The CDR3 reads CASSQSVELGQKETQYF.

Measured by frequency, this clonotype is medium-sized. This chain uses TRBV20-1 with TRBJ2-5. The CDR3 has 12 residues. Germline loops: CDR1 DFQATT, CDR2 SNEGSKA (reference sequence). CDR3 sequence reads: CSATIGGETQYF.

V and J are TRBV28 and TRBJ2-1; without DNA, the TCRdb call of TRBD2 cannot be checked. The CDR3 covers 18 residues. Germline CDR1 and CDR2: MDHEN and SYDVKM. The CDR3 is CASSLIFGLAGSYNEQFF.

V and J are TRBV12-3 or TRBV12-4 and TRBJ2-3; TCRdb names TRBD1, which stays unverified in the absence of DNA. The CDR3 covers 13 residues. Here the CDR3 reads CASSWGRTDTQYF.

The chain has TRBV20-1 and TRBJ2-7; TCRdb reports TRBD1, a call that lacks DNA to check it against. Germline loops: CDR1 DFQATT, CDR2 SNEGSKA (reference sequence). The CDR3 contains 13 residues. This chain's CDR3 is CSAPGYGSYEQYF.

The chain links TRBV7-2 to TRBJ2-3; there is no DNA to check the TCRdb D call of TRBD1. Germline V gives CDR1 SGHTA, CDR2 FQGNSA. The CDR3 totals 14 residues. CDR3 amino acids: CASSSGHGRDTQYF.

This chain uses TRBV6-5 with TRBJ2-3. Per germline, CDR1 MNHEY and CDR2 SVGAGI. The CDR3 runs 13 residues. This CDR3 reads CASRNPSGDTQYF.

This clonotype is identified as medium-sized from frequency. The gene calls are TRBV4-1 and TRBJ2-7; the TRBD1 assignment by TCRdb is unverifiable without DNA. In germline, CDR1 is MGHRA, CDR2 YSYEKL. The length of the CDR3 is 16 residues. The CDR3 spells CASSLGWTGSSYEQYF.

J is TRBJ2-5 and V is TRBV11-2; TCRdb's assignment of TRBD1 cannot be checked, as there is no DNA. This CDR3 comprises 16 residues. The V gene's germline CDR1 is SGHAT and CDR2 FQNNGV. CDR3 region: CASSPQGAREQETQYF. The entire variable domain, with the rest obtained from reference TRBV11-2 and TRBJ2-5, is as follows: EAGVAQSPRYKIIEKRQSVAFWCNPISGHATLYWYQQILGQGPKLLIQFQNNGVVDDSQLPKDRFSAERLKGVDSTLKIQPAKLEDSAVYLCASSPQGAREQETQYFGPGTRLLVL.

The V gene is TRBV21-1, the J gene TRBJ2-5; no DNA is available, so the TRBD2 call from TCRdb remains unchecked. TRBV21-1 is described as a pseudogene. The CDR3 has 16 residues. This CDR3 is CASSKDPRRGQETQYF.

Considering frequency, this clonotype is medium-sized. This chain uses TRBV7-9 with TRBJ2-7. Germline CDR1 SEHNR, CDR2 FQNEAQ (reference sequence). CDR3 size: 13 residues. The CDR3 reads CASSAGRGYEQYF.